This is a list of T cell receptor beta chains from one sample in a study of blood T cell repertoires in COVID-19. Sequencing was performed with immunoSEQ multiplex PCR; in TCRdb, only in-frame clones are kept and a portion is missing. The sample has about 61,000 clones, roughly 91% seen once. Sequenced sample: peripheral blood. These receptors were taken from a human donor in a cohort sampled during active COVID-19. CDR3s include the opening cysteine and the closing phenylalanine or tryptophan. D genes are given only for firm matches. Clone size is shown for a subset of rows, as once, few, many or a class of expanded clone.

d_call	cdr3_length	j_call	clone_size	v_call	cdr3_aa	cdr3_nt
TRBD1	14	TRBJ2-3	NA	TRBV9	CASNGGQGASTQYF	TGTGCCAGCAACGGGGGACAGGGGGCTTCTACGCAGTATTTT
TRBD2	14	TRBJ2-3	NA	TRBV6-2/TRBV6-3	CASSGGGATDTQYF	TGTGCCAGCAGCGGCGGGGGGGCCACAGATACGCAGTATTTT
TRBD2	14	TRBJ2-7	NA	TRBV6-5	CASSPGTSGYEQYF	TGTGCCAGCAGTCCGGGGACTAGCGGCTACGAGCAGTACTTC
NA	16	TRBJ1-1	NA	TRBV6-2/TRBV6-3	CAGSEDTHQANTEAFF	TGTGCCGGCAGCGAGGACACCCATCAGGCGAACACTGAAGCTTTCTTT
TRBD1	13	TRBJ2-3	NA	TRBV19	CASRDRGTDTQYF	TGTGCCAGTAGAGACAGGGGGACAGATACGCAGTATTTT
TRBD2	15	TRBJ2-1	once	TRBV10-1	CASSQAGSSYNEQFF	TGCGCCAGCAGTCAAGCGGGGAGCTCCTACAATGAGCAGTTCTTC
TRBD2	17	TRBJ2-7	few	TRBV2	CASTGSLGGRGIYEQYF	TGTGCCAGCACCGGAAGCCTGGGCGGGAGAGGCATCTACGAGCAGTACTTC
TRBD2	19	TRBJ2-2	NA	TRBV24-1	CATSDLRVGLAGNTGELFF	TGTGCCACCAGTGATTTGCGAGTGGGACTAGCGGGAAACACCGGGGAGCTGTTTTTT
NA	15	TRBJ1-5	NA	TRBV15	CATSREGSFNQPQHF	TGTGCCACCAGCAGAGAAGGGAGCTTCAATCAGCCCCAGCATTTT
NA	15	TRBJ1-1	NA	TRBV19	CASSIPGLMNTEAFF	TGTGCCAGTAGTATACCGGGACTAATGAACACTGAAGCTTTCTTT
TRBD2	16	TRBJ2-7	NA	TRBV20-1	CSASIRLAGGLYEQYF	TGCAGTGCTAGTATCCGACTAGCGGGAGGACTCTACGAGCAGTACTTC
TRBD2	16	TRBJ2-1	NA	TRBV12-5	CASGLGLRGGRNEQFF	TGTGCTAGTGGTTTGGGACTCCGGGGGGGCCGGAATGAGCAGTTCTTC
NA	14	TRBJ2-2	NA	TRBV7-9	CASSGLTNTGELFF	TGTGCCAGCAGCGGACTTACAAACACCGGGGAGCTGTTTTTT
TRBD1	14	TRBJ2-7	NA	TRBV7-8	CASSLATGGYEQYF	TGTGCCAGCAGCTTAGCAACAGGGGGCTACGAGCAGTACTTC
TRBD1	17	TRBJ1-6	NA	TRBV4-1	CASSQVDGQGLNSPLHF	TGCGCCAGCAGCCAAGTAGACGGACAGGGATTAAATTCACCCCTCCACTTT
NA	13	TRBJ1-4	NA	TRBV18	CASSRGSNEKLFF	TGTGCCAGCTCACGGGGCTCTAATGAAAAACTGTTTTTT
TRBD1	16	TRBJ1-1	NA	TRBV28	CASSFPLGQAISEAFF	TGTGCCAGCAGTTTTCCGCTCGGACAGGCTATTTCTGAAGCTTTCTTT
NA	16	TRBJ1-2	NA	TRBV6-5	CASSYHRRIPNYGYTF	TGTGCCAGCAGTTACCATCGGAGAATACCTAACTATGGCTACACCTTC
TRBD1	14	TRBJ2-4	NA	TRBV7-2	CASRGQGPKNIQYF	TGTGCCAGCAGGGGACAGGGACCCAAAAACATTCAGTACTTC
NA	11	TRBJ1-3	once	TRBV20-1	CSASRGNTIYF	TGCAGTGCTAGCAGAGGAAACACCATATATTTT
TRBD1	15	TRBJ2-5	NA	TRBV9	CASSRRDSYQETQYF	TGTGCCAGCAGCAGACGGGACAGTTACCAAGAGACCCAGTACTTC
NA	15	TRBJ2-2	NA	TRBV29-1	CSASQGIGNTGELFF	TGCAGCGCATCCCAGGGGATTGGGAACACCGGGGAGCTGTTTTTT
TRBD2	15	TRBJ2-7	NA	TRBV7-9	CASSARLAGGNEQYF	TGTGCCAGCAGCGCCCGACTAGCGGGAGGCAACGAGCAGTACTTC
NA	14	TRBJ2-1	NA	TRBV6-5	CASRVWDTDNEQFF	TGTGCCAGCAGGGTCTGGGACACCGACAATGAGCAGTTCTTC
NA	14	TRBJ1-1	NA	TRBV29-1	CSVEDLVSTTEAFF	TGCAGCGTTGAAGATTTGGTCAGTACGACTGAAGCTTTCTTT
TRBD2	15	TRBJ2-1	NA	TRBV7-8	CASSFSSGVLNEQFF	TGTGCCAGCAGCTTCTCTAGCGGGGTTTTGAATGAGCAGTTCTTC
NA	15	TRBJ1-1	NA	TRBV7-2	CASSLFQGGNTEAFF	TGTGCCAGCAGCTTATTTCAAGGGGGGAACACTGAAGCTTTCTTT
NA	14	TRBJ2-7	NA	TRBV9	CASSGGSLHYEQYF	TGTGCCAGCAGCGGCGGGTCGCTCCACTACGAGCAGTACTTC
TRBD1	16	TRBJ1-3	NA	TRBV7-9	CASSPPGQSSGNTIYF	TGTGCCAGCAGCCCTCCGGGACAGTCCTCTGGAAACACCATATATTTT
NA	14	TRBJ2-7	NA	TRBV6-5	CASSIGVLTYEQYF	TGTGCCAGCAGTATAGGGGTGCTAACCTACGAGCAGTACTTC